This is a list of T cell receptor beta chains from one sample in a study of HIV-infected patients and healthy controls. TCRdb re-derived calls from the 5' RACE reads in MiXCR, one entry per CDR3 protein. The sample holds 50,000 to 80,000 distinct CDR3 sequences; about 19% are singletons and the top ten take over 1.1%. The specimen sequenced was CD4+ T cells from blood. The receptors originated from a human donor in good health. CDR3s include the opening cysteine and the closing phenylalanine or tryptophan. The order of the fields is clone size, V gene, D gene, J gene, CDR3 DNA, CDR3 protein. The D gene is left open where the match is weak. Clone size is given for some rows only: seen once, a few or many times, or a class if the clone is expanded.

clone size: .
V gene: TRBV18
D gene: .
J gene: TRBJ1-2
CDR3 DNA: TGTGCCAGCTCACCGGCGGTCCCTAACTATGGCTACACCTTC
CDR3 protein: CASSPAVPNYGYTF

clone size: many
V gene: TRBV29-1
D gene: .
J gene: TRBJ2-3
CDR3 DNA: TGCAGCGTTTCTCGGGACCGAGGTCCTGGCACAGATACGCAGTATTTT
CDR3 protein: CSVSRDRGPGTDTQYF

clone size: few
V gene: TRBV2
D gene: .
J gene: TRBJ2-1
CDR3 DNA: TGTGCCACGACTCTTCCCTCCTACAATGAGCAGTTCTTC
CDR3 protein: CATTLPSYNEQFF

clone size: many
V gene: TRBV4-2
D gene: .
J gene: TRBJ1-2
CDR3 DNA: TGTGCCAGCAGCCAAGATTCAGGGAACTATGGCTACACCTTC
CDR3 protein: CASSQDSGNYGYTF

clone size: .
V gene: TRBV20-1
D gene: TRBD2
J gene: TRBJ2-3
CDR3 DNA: TGCAGTGCCTGCCCAGGGGGGACTAGCGGGAGGATGGGTCCAGATACGCAGTATTTT
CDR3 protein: CSACPGGTSGRMGPDTQYF

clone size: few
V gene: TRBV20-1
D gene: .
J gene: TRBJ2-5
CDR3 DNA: TGCAGTGTACAGGGTTGGGGGGAGACCCAGTACTTC
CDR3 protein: CSVQGWGETQYF

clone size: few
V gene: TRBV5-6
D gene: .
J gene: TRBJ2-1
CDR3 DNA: TGTGCCAGCAGCCGACGGGACGGATACAATGAGCAGTTCTTC
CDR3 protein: CASSRRDGYNEQFF

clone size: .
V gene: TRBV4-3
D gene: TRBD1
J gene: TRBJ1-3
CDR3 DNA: TGCGCCAGCAGCCAAGTAGGACAGGGGGCGTCAGGAAACACCATATATTTT
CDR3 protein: CASSQVGQGASGNTIYF

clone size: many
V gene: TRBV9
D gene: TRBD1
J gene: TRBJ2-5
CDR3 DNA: TGTGCCAGCAGCCACACCGGACAGGGGTTGGGAGAGACCCAGTACTTC
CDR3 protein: CASSHTGQGLGETQYF

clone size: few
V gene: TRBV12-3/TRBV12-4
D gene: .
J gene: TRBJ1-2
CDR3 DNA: TGTGCCAGCAGTTTAGCCCCAGTGGGAGGGGTCGATGGCTACACCTTC
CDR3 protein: CASSLAPVGGVDGYTF

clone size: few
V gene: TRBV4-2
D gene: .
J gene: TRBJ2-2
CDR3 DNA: TGTGCCAGCAGCCCGCGAAAAAGGACGGTCACCAGGAACACCGGGGAGCTGTTTTTT
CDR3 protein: CASSPRKRTVTRNTGELFF

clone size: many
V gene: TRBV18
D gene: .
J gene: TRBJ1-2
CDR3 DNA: TGTGCCAGCTCACCAGACAGCAACTATGGCTACACCTTC
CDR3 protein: CASSPDSNYGYTF

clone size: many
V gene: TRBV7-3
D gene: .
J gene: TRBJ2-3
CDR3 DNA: TGTGCCAGCAGCTTTCGCGCGGGCCGCACAGATACGCAGTATTTT
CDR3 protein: CASSFRAGRTDTQYF

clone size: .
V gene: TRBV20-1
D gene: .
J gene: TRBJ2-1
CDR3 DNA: TGCAGTGCTAGAGATGGCAATGAGCAGTTCTTC
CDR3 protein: CSARDGNEQFF

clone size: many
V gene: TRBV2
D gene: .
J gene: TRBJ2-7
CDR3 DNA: TGTGCCAGCAGCGGTCGAACTTACGAGCAGTACTTC
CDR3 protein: CASSGRTYEQYF

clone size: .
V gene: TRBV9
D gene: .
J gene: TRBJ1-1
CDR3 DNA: TGTGCCAGCAGCGTAGCGGGGCTGAACACTGAAGCTTTCTTT
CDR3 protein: CASSVAGLNTEAFF

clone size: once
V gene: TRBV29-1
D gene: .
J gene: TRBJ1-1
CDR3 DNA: TGCAGCGTTGCTGGGGCATTGAACACTGAAGCTTTCTTT
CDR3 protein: CSVAGALNTEAFF

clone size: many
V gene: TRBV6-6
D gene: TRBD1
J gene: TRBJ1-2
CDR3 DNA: TGTGCCAGCAGTTACTCTCGACAGGGAAAGGGAGGCTACACCTTC
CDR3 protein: CASSYSRQGKGGYTF

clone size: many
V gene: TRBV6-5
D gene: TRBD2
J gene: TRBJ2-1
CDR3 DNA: TGTGCCACCAATCCTAGGACTAGCGGAAGCTCCTACAATGAGCAGTTCTTC
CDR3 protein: CATNPRTSGSSYNEQFF

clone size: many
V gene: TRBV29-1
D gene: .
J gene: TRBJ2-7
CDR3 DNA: TGCAGCGTTGCCAAGGGGACCCCGCGGGGAGAGCAGTACTTC
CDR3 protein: CSVAKGTPRGEQYF

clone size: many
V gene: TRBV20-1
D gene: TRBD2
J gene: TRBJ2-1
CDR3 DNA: TGCAGTGCTGGGGTAGCGGGAGGGGCATACAATGAGCAGTTCTTC
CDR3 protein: CSAGVAGGAYNEQFF

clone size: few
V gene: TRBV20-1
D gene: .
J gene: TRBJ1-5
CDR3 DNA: TGCAGTGCAATCCCAATTGGAGGCTGGCAGCCCCAGCATTTT
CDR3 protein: CSAIPIGGWQPQHF

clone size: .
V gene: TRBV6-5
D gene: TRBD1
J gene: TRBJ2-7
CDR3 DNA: TGTGCCAGCAGTTACACCACAGGGGGCCTATACGAGCAGTACTTC
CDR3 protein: CASSYTTGGLYEQYF

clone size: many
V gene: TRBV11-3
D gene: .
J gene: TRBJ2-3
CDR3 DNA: TGTGCCAGCAGCTTAGAGATGGGCCTGAGTACGCGGTATTTT
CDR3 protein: CASSLEMGLSTRYF

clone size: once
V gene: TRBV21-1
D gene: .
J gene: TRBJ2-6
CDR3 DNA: TGTGCCAGCAGCAAAGCGTTGAGGACAGGGGGGACCTCCTCTGGGGCCAACGTCCTGACTTTC
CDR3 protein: CASSKALRTGGTSSGANVLTF

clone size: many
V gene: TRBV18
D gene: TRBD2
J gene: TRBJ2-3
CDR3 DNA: TGTGCCAGCTCACCACCGGGTAGCGGGAGTGATACGCAGTATTTT
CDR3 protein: CASSPPGSGSDTQYF

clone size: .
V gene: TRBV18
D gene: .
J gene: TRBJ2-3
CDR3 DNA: TGTGCCAGCTCACTAGCGAAGACTAGCACAGATACGCAGTATTTT
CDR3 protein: CASSLAKTSTDTQYF

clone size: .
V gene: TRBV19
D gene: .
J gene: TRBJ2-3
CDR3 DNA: TGTGCCAGTAGTATAGAAATCCGGAATCCCACAGATACGCAGTATTTT
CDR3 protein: CASSIEIRNPTDTQYF

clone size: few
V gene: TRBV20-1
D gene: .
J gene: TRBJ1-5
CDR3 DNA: TGCAGTGCAATCAGTCGGACAGCAGGCAATCAGCCCCAGCATTTT
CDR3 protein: CSAISRTAGNQPQHF

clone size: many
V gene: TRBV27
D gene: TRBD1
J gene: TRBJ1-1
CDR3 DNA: TGTGCCAGCATAAATCTCAGGGGGACGGGAAACACTGAAGCTTTCTTT
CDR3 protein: CASINLRGTGNTEAFF

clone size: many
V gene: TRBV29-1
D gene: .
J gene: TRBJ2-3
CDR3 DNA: TGCAGCGCTCCCCTCAAGGCAGATACGCAGTATTTT
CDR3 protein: CSAPLKADTQYF

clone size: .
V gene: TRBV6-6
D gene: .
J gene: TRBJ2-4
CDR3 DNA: TGTGCCAGCAGTCCTTCGGGGGGAGGGGGGCCAAAAAACATTCAGTACTTC
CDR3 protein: CASSPSGGGGPKNIQYF

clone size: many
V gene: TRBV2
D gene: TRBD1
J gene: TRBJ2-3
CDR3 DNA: TGTGCCAGCAGTGGTGGACAGGGGCGGACAGATACGCAGTATTTT
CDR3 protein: CASSGGQGRTDTQYF

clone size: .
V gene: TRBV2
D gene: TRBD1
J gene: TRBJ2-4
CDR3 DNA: TGTGCCAGCGAGCCTCTTCCGGGGCACTCGGGCCGAACAGGGGGCAGAGGAAACATTCAGTACTTC
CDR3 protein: CASEPLPGHSGRTGGRGNIQYF

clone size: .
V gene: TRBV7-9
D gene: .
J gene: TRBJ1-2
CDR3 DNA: TGTGCCAGCAGCTCCCGGTCCTATGACTATGGCTACACCTTC
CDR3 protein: CASSSRSYDYGYTF

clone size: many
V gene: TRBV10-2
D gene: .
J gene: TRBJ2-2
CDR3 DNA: TGCGCCAGCGGGGCCCAAATGAACACCGGGGAGCTGTTTTTT
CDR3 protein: CASGAQMNTGELFF

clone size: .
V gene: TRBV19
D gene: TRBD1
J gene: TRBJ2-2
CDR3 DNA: TGTGCCAGTAGGGACAGGGATACCGGGGAGCTGTTTTTT
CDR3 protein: CASRDRDTGELFF

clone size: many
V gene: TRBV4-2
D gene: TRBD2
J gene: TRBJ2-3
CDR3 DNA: TGTGCCAGCAGCCCCCGGACTAGCGGGAGTTCCGAATACACAGATACGCAGTATTTT
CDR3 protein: CASSPRTSGSSEYTDTQYF

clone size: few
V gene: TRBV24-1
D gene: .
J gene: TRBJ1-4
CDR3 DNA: TGTGCCACCAGTGATTTCGTGAAGGGGCACGGTGAAAAACTGTTTTTT
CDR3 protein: CATSDFVKGHGEKLFF

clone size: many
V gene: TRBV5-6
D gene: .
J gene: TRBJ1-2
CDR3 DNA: TGTGCCAGCAGCTTGGTGGAGGCTGGCTACACCTTC
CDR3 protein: CASSLVEAGYTF

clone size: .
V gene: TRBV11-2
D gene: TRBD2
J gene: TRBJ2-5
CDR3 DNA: TGTGCCAGCAGCCTAGCGGGAGGGTCACAGACCCAGTACTTC
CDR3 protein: CASSLAGGSQTQYF

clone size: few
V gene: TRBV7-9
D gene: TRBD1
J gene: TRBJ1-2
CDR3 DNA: TGTGCCAGCAGCAAGGGGGCATTC
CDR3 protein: CASSKGAF

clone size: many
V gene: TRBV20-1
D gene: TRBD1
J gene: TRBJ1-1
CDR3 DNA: TGCAGTGCAACGGACAGGGGCAATGAAGCTTTCTTT
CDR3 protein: CSATDRGNEAFF

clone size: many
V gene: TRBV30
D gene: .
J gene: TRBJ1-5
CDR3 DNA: TGTGCCTGGAGTGTACCGACAGGAGGCAATCAGCCCCAGCATTTT
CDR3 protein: CAWSVPTGGNQPQHF

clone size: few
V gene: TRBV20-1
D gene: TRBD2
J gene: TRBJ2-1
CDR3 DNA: TGCAGTGCTACTCTAAGACTAGCGGGAAAGAGCTCCTACAATGAGCAGTTCTTC
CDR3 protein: CSATLRLAGKSSYNEQFF

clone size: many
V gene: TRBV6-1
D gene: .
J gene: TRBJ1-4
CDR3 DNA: TGTGCCAGCAGTGAAGAGCGACGGGGAGGGGCAACTAATGAAAAACTGTTTTTT
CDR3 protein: CASSEERRGGATNEKLFF

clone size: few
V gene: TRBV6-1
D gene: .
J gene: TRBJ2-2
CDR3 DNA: TGTGCCAGCAAGGAGGGGGCGAACACCGGGGAGCTGTTTTTT
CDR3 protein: CASKEGANTGELFF